Below are 29 T cell receptor beta chains sequenced from a single sample in a study of regulatory T cells in long-lasting Graves disease. HTBI primers from iRepertoire and Arm-PCR of CDR3 regions yielded the TCR beta libraries. Via MiXCR, TCRdb re-called the multiplex PCR reads, giving one row per CDR3 protein. The sample carries 600,000 to 850,000 distinct CDR3 sequences, approximately 31% recorded once. The time point was: persistent/refractory GD, antithyroid drugs over 5 years with positive TRAb. The authors made the TCR library using RNA they extracted from PBMCs. The source material was peripheral blood mononuclear cells (PBMCs), sampled when the disease was refractory, from a patient treated with antithyroid drugs. These receptors all stem from a female donor with Graves disease.

This clonotype was detected a few times. Lacking the conserved final phenylalanine or tryptophan, this CDR3 likely reflects a read error. V gene TRBV27 combines with J gene TRBJ1-2; 8 bases are shared with TRBD1. Germline V lookup: CDR1 MNHEY, CDR2 SMNVEV (reference sequence). CDR3 length equals 17 residues. Losses at the gene ends were 4 bases for V and 2 bases for J; bases not matched to a gene: 12. CDR3 amino acids: CASSYGTGRSLNYGYTL. The CDR3 nucleotides read TGTGCCAGCAGTTACGGGACAGGCCGTAGTTTGAACTATGGCTACACCCTC.

The table lists this clonotype with many counts. The chain uses TRBV6-1 and TRBJ1-2, with unresolved D. Between the trimmed V and J ends, which lost 6 bases and 0 bases, there was a span of 8 bases. Per germline, CDR1 MNHNS and CDR2 SASEGT. The CDR3 has 13 residues. The CDR3 bases are TGTGCCAGCAGCCTCAAGGCTAACTATGGCTACACCTTC. The encoded protein is CASSLKANYGYTF.

The table lists this clonotype with a few counts. The chain combines TRBV3-1 with TRBJ2-5; unclear D gene. The CDR3 sequence is 17 residues long. The germline gives CDR1 LGHDT, CDR2 YNNKEL (reference sequence). The V end lost 2 bases, the J end lost 4 bases, and 20 bases lay between the germline ends. The CDR3 is CASSQKKAIITGETQYF. The CDR3 DNA is TGTGCCAGCAGCCAAAAGAAGGCAATCATAACCGGAGAGACCCAGTACTTC.

The table lists this clonotype with many counts. The chain is built from TRBV28 and TRBJ1-2; perhaps TRBD1 as D (6 bases). Germline V gene lookup returns CDR1 MDHEN and CDR2 SYDVKM. CDR3 size: 15 residues. V was clipped by 6 bases and J by 5 bases, with 19 bases between them. The CDR3 here is CASSPGGALLYGYTF. In nucleotides, the CDR3 is TGTGCCAGCAGCCCTGGGGGGGCCCTTTTATATGGCTACACCTTC.

This clonotype has more than one count but fewer than ten. This chain joins TRBV29-1 and TRBJ1-2; perhaps TRBD1 as D (6 bases). Germline V lookup: CDR1 SQVTM, CDR2 ANQGSEA. The germline V and J ends were trimmed by 3 bases and 4 bases, with 12 bases remaining between them. The CDR3 loop spans 13 amino acids. In DNA, the CDR3 is TGCAGCGTTGAGGGGGGCGGTAGCTATGGCTACACCTTC. It codes for CSVEGGGSYGYTF.

This chain links TRBV5-1 with TRBJ1-5; D unclear. CDR1 SGHRS and CDR2 YFSETQ come from the germline V gene. V dropped 4 bases and J dropped 4 bases, with 15 bases sitting between them. This CDR3 is 15 amino acids long. CDR3 protein: CASSVEGRANQPQHF. In DNA form, the CDR3 reads TGCGCCAGCAGCGTGGAGGGTCGGGCAAATCAGCCCCAGCATTTT.

This clonotype was counted a few times. One end of the junction varies from germline; a read error may be responsible. This sequence joins TRBV25-1 and TRBJ2-3; D is ambiguous. The germline V gene has CDR1 MGHDK and CDR2 SYGVNS. This CDR3 has 9 residues. The CDR3 spells CASTDTQYF. The CDR3 nucleotides are TGTGCCAGCACCGATACGCAGTATTTT.

This clonotype appeared a few times. This sequence joins TRBV28 and TRBJ1-1; D is undetermined. Trimming left V 3 bases short and J 0 bases short, with 11 bases between. Germline lookup yields CDR1 MDHEN and CDR2 SYDVKM. CDR3 length: 15 residues. As DNA, the CDR3 is TGTGCCAGCAGTTTCTTGCTTCGTATGAACACTGAAGCTTTCTTT. Its protein product is CASSFLLRMNTEAFF.

This clonotype was detected many times. This chain joins TRBV6-2 or TRBV6-3 and TRBJ2-5, with 9 bases lining up with TRBD2. The CDR3 spans 14 residues. Germline CDR1 and CDR2: MNHEY and SVGEGT. The V and J ends lost 5 bases and 3 bases, in that order; junction bases with no gene match: 4. The CDR3 nucleotides are TGTGCCAGCAGTCCACCTAGCGGGAAAGAGACCCAGTACTTC. The encoded protein is CASSPPSGKETQYF.

This clonotype was counted between two and nine times. This chain links TRBV3-1 with TRBJ2-7; D gene unclear. Per the germline V gene, CDR1 is LGHDT and CDR2 is YNNKEL (reference sequence). The V gene lost 4 bases and the J gene lost 2 bases, with 18 bases spanning the gap. This CDR3 comprises 16 residues. In DNA form, the CDR3 reads TGTGCCAGCAGCCGTTCCTGGACCCCGCTTCCCTACGAGCAGTACTTC. It codes for CASSRSWTPLPYEQYF.

The rearrangement uses TRBV20-1 and TRBJ1-1; possible D gene TRBD1, 6 bases. Germline V gene sequence: CDR1 DFQATT, CDR2 SNEGSKA (reference sequence). This CDR3 contains 12 residues. Trimming pared 7 bases from V and 4 bases from J, leaving 13 bases between. The CDR3 is CSVGTPITEAFF. The DNA for the CDR3 is TGCAGTGTCGGGACACCGATCACTGAAGCTTTCTTT.

At least ten counts were recorded for this clonotype. The rearrangement uses TRBV2 and TRBJ2-7; D is uncertain. The CDR3 has 14 amino acids. Germline V lookup: CDR1 SNHLY, CDR2 FYNNEI. V gave up 6 bases and J gave up 0 bases, with 12 bases separating them. The CDR3: CASSRGGSSYEQYF. In nucleotides, the CDR3 is TGTGCCAGCAGCCGCGGCGGCAGCTCCTACGAGCAGTACTTC.

The V gene is TRBV24-1, the J gene TRBJ2-1; 7 bases agree with TRBD2. The ends lost 4 bases at V and 6 bases at J; junction bases unmatched: 5. Germline loops: CDR1 KGHDR, CDR2 SFDVKD. The CDR3 contains 14 residues. The CDR3 DNA sequence: TGTGCCACCAGTGACCATGGGAGGGGCAATGAGCAGTTCTTC. Translated, it gives CATSDHGRGNEQFF.

A remark on this clonotype: One end of the junction does not line up with germline, which may come from a read error. The gene calls are TRBV3-1 and TRBJ2-7, with TRBD2 as a possible D gene (6 bases). Per the germline V gene, CDR1 is LGHDT and CDR2 is YNNKEL (reference sequence). The CDR3 is 15 residues long. The CDR3 coding sequence is TGTGCCCGCAGCCCTCTCGTAGCGGCATCCTACGAGCAGTACTTC. The encoded protein is CARSPLVAASYEQYF.

The chain combines TRBV20-1 with TRBJ1-4, with D hard to call. The V end lost 2 bases, the J end lost 8 bases, and 12 bases lay between the germline ends. The CDR3 has 13 amino acids. Germline V gives CDR1 DFQATT, CDR2 SNEGSKA (reference sequence). The CDR3 sequence is CSARRPSSEKLFF. The CDR3 DNA reads TGCAGTGCTAGACGGCCAAGCTCGGAAAAACTGTTTTTT.

The V gene is TRBV29-1, the J gene TRBJ2-7; 12 bases are a match to TRBD1. This CDR3 is 16 amino acids long. Germline V gives CDR1 SQVTM, CDR2 ANQGSEA. After removal of 6 bases from V and 0 bases from J, the junction contained 9 bases not matched to a gene. Here the CDR3 reads CSVWDRGRLSSYEQYF. Written as DNA, the CDR3 is TGCAGCGTCTGGGACAGGGGGCGCCTGAGCTCCTACGAGCAGTACTTC.

This clonotype was found once. CDR3 nucleotide sequence: TGTGCCAGCTCACCACGACAGCTTGACGCCGGGGAGCTGTTTTTT. This translates into CASSPRQLDAGELFF. The rearrangement uses TRBV18 and TRBJ2-2; TRBD1 might be the D (5 bases). There are 15 residues in the CDR3. V dropped 1 base and J dropped 6 bases, with 12 bases sitting between them. Germline-derived CDR1 and CDR2 are KGHSH and LQKENI.

The V and J genes are TRBV7-9 and TRBJ2-7, with 8 bases aligning to TRBD1. Germline V gene sequence: CDR1 SEHNR, CDR2 FQNEAQ (reference sequence). This CDR3 is built from 16 residues. Trimming removed 5 bases from V and 1 base from J; junction bases left unmatched: 10. CDR3 residues: CASSVYEDRESYEQYF. The CDR3 coding sequence is TGTGCCAGCAGCGTATACGAGGACAGGGAATCCTACGAGCAGTACTTC.

This clonotype was recorded a few times. V and J are TRBV28 and TRBJ1-6; D ambiguous. Germline CDR1 is MDHEN and CDR2 is SYDVKM. The CDR3 length is 16 residues. V was trimmed by 3 bases and J by 7 bases, leaving 16 bases between them. CDR3 protein: CASSFSGVGGNSPLHF. DNA of the CDR3: TGTGCCAGCAGTTTTTCCGGGGTCGGCGGGAATTCACCCCTCCACTTT. Based on the CDR3 plus reference TRBV28 and TRBJ1-6, the full variable domain is DVKVTQSSRYLVKRTGEKVFLECVQDMDHENMFWYRQDPGLGLRLIYFSYDVKMKEKGDIPEGYSVSREKKERFSLILESASTNQTSMYLCASSFSGVGGNSPLHFGNGTRLTVT.

Details on this clonotype: This may be a read error, as it is one base from a much larger clone. This rearrangement joins TRBV27 to TRBJ1-5; D might be TRBD1 (5 bases). CDR3 length equals 15 residues. Trimming stripped 8 bases from V and 3 bases from J, with 17 bases between. Germline V gives CDR1 MNHEY, CDR2 SMNVEV (reference sequence). DNA for the CDR3: TGTGCCAGCCAGTTTAGAGCGGGGGACAATCAGCCCCAGCATTTT. As protein: CASQFRAGDNQPQHF.

Ten or more counts support this clonotype. The gene calls are TRBV12-3 or TRBV12-4 and TRBJ1-2; 7 bases agree with TRBD1. Losses at the gene ends were 7 bases for V and 8 bases for J; bases not matched to a gene: 13. The CDR3 is 14 residues long. CDR3: CASILTTGLGGYTF. CDR3 DNA: TGTGCCAGCATTCTAACGACAGGGCTTGGAGGCTACACCTTC.

CDR3: CASSIEVSWPQVEQYF. The CDR3 DNA reads TGTGCCAGTAGTATAGAAGTAAGTTGGCCACAAGTTGAGCAGTACTTC. J is TRBJ2-7 and V is TRBV19, with D unclear. Trimming shortened V by 0 bases and J by 7 bases, and 19 bases separated the two germline ends. CDR1 is LNHDA and CDR2 is SQIVND in the germline V gene (reference sequence). The CDR3 is 16 amino acids.

The V and J genes are TRBV6-2 or TRBV6-3 and TRBJ2-7; D is unclear. This CDR3 is built from 13 residues. The germline V gene has CDR1 MNHEY and CDR2 SVGEGT. The V end lost 0 bases, the J end lost 3 bases, and 6 bases lay between the germline ends. The DNA of the CDR3 is TGTGCCAGCAGTTACTCGGTCGGCTACGAGCAGTACTTC. This encodes CASSYSVGYEQYF.

The sample holds a few counts of this clonotype. The chain links TRBV3-1 to TRBJ2-7; D unresolved. Germline lookup yields CDR1 LGHDT and CDR2 YNNKEL (reference sequence). V lost 0 bases to trimming and J lost 3 bases, with 9 bases between them. This CDR3 has 14 residues. The CDR3 reads CASSQEPEVYEQYF. For the CDR3, the DNA is TGTGCCAGCAGCCAAGAACCCGAAGTCTACGAGCAGTACTTC.

This chain uses TRBV29-1 with TRBJ1-2; 12 bases agree with TRBD1. The junction had 4 bases not matched to a gene; V was cut back by 6 bases and J by 2 bases. There are 14 residues in the CDR3. Germline V gene sequence: CDR1 SQVTM, CDR2 ANQGSEA. As DNA, the CDR3 is TGCAGCGTGGCGGGACAGGGGGCCAACTATGGCTACACCTTC. This encodes CSVAGQGANYGYTF.

In this sample, this clonotype turned up many times. This chain joins TRBV2 and TRBJ1-4, with D maybe TRBD1 (5 bases). Looked up from germline, CDR1 is SNHLY and CDR2 is FYNNEI. V dropped 7 bases and J dropped 3 bases, with 12 bases sitting between them. The CDR3 runs 14 residues. This chain's CDR3 is CASISGFSNEKLFF. The DNA for the CDR3 is TGTGCCAGCATATCAGGGTTTTCTAATGAAAAACTGTTTTTT.

CDR3 bases: TGTGCCAGCAGCTCGACAGCCTTACTCAATCAGCCCCAGCATTTT. It translates to CASSSTALLNQPQHF. V is TRBV28 and J is TRBJ1-5; possibly TRBD1 for D (5 bases). The CDR3 has 15 residues. V lost 6 bases and J lost 3, with 15 bases in between. CDR1 and CDR2 from the germline V gene are MDHEN and SYDVKM.

This clonotype has a handful of counts. DNA for the CDR3: TGTGCCAGCAGCCCTGAGGACAGGGACCCCTACGAGCAGTACTTC. Amino acids: CASSPEDRDPYEQYF. The chain is built from TRBV5-5 and TRBJ2-7; 8 bases map to TRBD1. V dropped 4 bases and J dropped 2; count of bases not matched to a gene: 8. CDR3 length equals 15 residues. Germline CDR1 reads SGHKS; CDR2 reads YYEKEE (reference sequence). The full variable domain, in which reference TRBV5-5 and TRBJ2-7 provide the parts outside the CDR3, is DAGVTQSPTHLIKTRGQQVTLRCSPISGHKSVSWYQQVLGQGPQFIFQYYEKEERGRGNFPDRFSARQFPNYSSELNVNALLLGDSALYLCASSPEDRDPYEQYFGPGTRLTVT.

The gene calls are TRBV7-2 and TRBJ1-2, with TRBD1 matching 12 bases. Germline loops: CDR1 SGHTA, CDR2 FQGNSA. The CDR3 loop spans 15 amino acids. V was clipped by 3 bases and J by 3 bases; unmatched bases: 2. The CDR3 protein is CASSFGTGGYYGYTF. The CDR3 DNA follows: TGTGCCAGCAGCTTCGGGACAGGGGGCTACTATGGCTACACCTTC.